Here is one T cell receptor beta chain with its context. Its specificity is not known. PCR primers comprised 60 Vbeta and 13 Jbeta primers. Clones were read by immunoSEQ multiplex PCR, and TCRdb kept only the in-frame ones, dropping some. Altogether around 210,000 clones are present, around 80% being singletons, with the ten largest covering about 0.47%. These data belong to a study of cytomegalovirus exposure and HLA in healthy donors. Study conclusions and caveats: Later analysis suggested links between common viral pathogens and several top significant clusters. What a later analysis reportedly showed was that an Asian-associated ancestry cluster had fewer N-insertions than the approximately 670-donor mean. Rare sequences made up most TCRs, while some public TCRs were found in many donors.

Nominal health characterized the donors when sampled, though unrecorded immune exposures were likely. There are 16 residues in the CDR3. Trimming removed 4 bases at V and 0 bases at J, with 13 bases between. The germline CDR1 and CDR2 sequences are GTSNPN and SVGIG (reference sequence). V is TRBV30 and J is TRBJ2-6, with a possible D match to TRBD2 (5 bases). The material sequenced was PBMCs. The source is a boy younger than 18 in good health and CMV-seronegative. As DNA, the CDR3 is TGTGCCTGGAAAGAGGGAGCAATCTCTGGGGCCAACGTCCTGACTTTC. Amino acid sequence: CAWKEGAISGANVLTF.